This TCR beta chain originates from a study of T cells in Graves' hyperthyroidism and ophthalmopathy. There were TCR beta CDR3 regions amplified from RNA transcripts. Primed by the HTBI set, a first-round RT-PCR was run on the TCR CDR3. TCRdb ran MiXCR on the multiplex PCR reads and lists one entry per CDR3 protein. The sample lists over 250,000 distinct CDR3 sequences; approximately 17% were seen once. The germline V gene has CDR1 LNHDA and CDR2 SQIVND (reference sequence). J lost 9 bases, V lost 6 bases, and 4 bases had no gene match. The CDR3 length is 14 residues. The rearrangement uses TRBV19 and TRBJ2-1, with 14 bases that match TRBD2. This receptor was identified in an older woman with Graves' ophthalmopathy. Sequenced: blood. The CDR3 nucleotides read TGTGCCAGTAGACGACTAGCGGGAGGGGGTGAGCAGTTCTTC. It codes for CASRRLAGGGEQFF.